This T cell receptor (beta chain) was found in a study of blood T cell repertoires in COVID-19 (dated by TCRdb to 2020 to 2021). Turning to the overall study: Samples from collaborators originated in the United States, Italy and Spain and spanned both the acute and convalescent phases of COVID-19. A de-identified subject ID, COVID-19 status, age in years and sex were almost always included in the sample metadata. Where available, HLA class I and class II types were taken from metadata supplied by the sample provider and were not determined by assay-based typing. The material from the prospective study consisted of cDNA or gDNA derived from T cells, B-cell-depleted T cells, or PBMCs. Samples came from the ongoing ImmuneRACE study (first 160 participants) plus 1,254 subjects from 6 global collaborators. The repertoires were released in a freely available public database meant as a resource for research on the immune response to SARS-CoV-2. Subjects who had been exposed to COVID-19, were actively infected with it, or had recovered from it provided the deeply sampled blood TCRbeta repertoires that made up the dataset. The paper as a whole reports these results and caveats: The quantity of clinical and demographic metadata differed by source and by participant and was supplied without curation.

The collaborating institutions used their own protocols to collect whole blood in K2EDTA tubes. Collaborator samples were shipped for TCRbeta analysis as frozen whole blood, isolated PBMCs, or DNA extracted from either sample type. TCRbeta CDR3 regions were amplified from genomic DNA by means of the immunoSEQ Assay, a bias-controlled multiplex PCR. The original pipeline was this. Nucleated cell counts per sample were estimated from amplification of reference gene primers within the assay. Sequence reads were collapsed and filtered to measure the absolute abundance of every unique TCRbeta CDR3 rearrangement. For each sample, productive Simpson clonality was calculated as the square root of Simpson's diversity index over productive rearrangements. Drawn from immuneACCESS, this table holds only the in-frame rearrangements with V and J called that TCRdb kept. Clones are partly lost; checked studies trace under half to an unresolved V gene and leave the rest unexplained. D and trimming were read from the DNA, whereas the V and J calls and clone size are those reported in that table. The sample yields 110,000 or so clones; roughly 89% were counted once. Together, the top ten hold approximately 19% of the sample.

Measured from the cysteine to the phenylalanine, the CDR3 is 15 residues long. The only DNA kept is the CDR3, 45 bases in frame from the first base. The CDR1 and CDR2 encoded by the germline V gene are MNHEY and SVGAGI. Trimming removed 5 bases from V and 5 bases from J; the gene matches leave 9 bases unexplained. A note on this clone: No cognate antigen has been identified for it. The sample holds no much larger clone one base away, and base qualities are not on file.

The receptor's source is a human donor with acute or convalescent COVID-19. The donor label of this sample is uncertain. The chain links TRBV6-5 with TRBJ2-7, with 10 junctional bases fitting TRBD1. Sequenced material: peripheral blood. The nucleotides are TGTGCCAGCAGTCCGGAGGACAGGGGGTACCACGAGCAGTACTTC. This yields the protein CASSPEDRGYHEQYF.